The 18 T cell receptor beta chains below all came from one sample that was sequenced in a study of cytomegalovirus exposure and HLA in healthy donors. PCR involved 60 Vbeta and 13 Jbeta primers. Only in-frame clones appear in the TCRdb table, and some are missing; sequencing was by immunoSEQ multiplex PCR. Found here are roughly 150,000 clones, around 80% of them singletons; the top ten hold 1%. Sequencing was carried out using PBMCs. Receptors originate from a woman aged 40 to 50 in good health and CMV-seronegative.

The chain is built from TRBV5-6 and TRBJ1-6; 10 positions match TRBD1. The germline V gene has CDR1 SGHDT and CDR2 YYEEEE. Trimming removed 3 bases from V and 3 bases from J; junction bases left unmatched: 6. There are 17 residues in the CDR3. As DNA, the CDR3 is TGTGCCAGCAGCTGGGGCGGGACAGGGGTCTATAATTCACCCCTCCACTTT. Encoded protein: CASSWGGTGVYNSPLHF. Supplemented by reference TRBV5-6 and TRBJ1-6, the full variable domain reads DAGVTQSPTHLIKTRGQQVTLRCSPKSGHDTVSWYQQALGQGPQFIFQYYEEEERQRGNFPDRFSGHQFPNYSSELNVNALLLGDSALYLCASSWGGTGVYNSPLHFGNGTRLTVT.

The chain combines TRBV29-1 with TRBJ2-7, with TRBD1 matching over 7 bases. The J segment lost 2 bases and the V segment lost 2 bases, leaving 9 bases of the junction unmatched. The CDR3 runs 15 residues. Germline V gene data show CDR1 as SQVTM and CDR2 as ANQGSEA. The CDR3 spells CSVELRQGTAYEQYF. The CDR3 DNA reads TGCAGCGTTGAACTGCGGCAGGGGACAGCCTACGAGCAGTACTTC.

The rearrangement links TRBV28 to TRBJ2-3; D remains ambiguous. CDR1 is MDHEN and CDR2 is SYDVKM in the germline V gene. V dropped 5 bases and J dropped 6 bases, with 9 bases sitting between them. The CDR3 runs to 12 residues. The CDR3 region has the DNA TGTGCCAGCAGTGCCACATTGGATACGCAGTATTTT. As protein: CASSATLDTQYF.

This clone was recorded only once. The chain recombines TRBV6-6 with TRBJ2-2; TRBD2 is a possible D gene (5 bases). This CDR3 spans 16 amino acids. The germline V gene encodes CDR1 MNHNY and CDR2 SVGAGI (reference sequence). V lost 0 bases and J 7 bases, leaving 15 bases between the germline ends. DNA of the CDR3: TGTGCCAGCAGTTACTCGATGTCCACTCGGGGCGGGGAGCTGTTTTTT. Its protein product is CASSYSMSTRGGELFF.

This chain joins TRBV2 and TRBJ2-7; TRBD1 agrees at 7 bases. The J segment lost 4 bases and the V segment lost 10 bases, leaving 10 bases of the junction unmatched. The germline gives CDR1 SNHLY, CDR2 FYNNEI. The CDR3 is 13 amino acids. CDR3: CAIVQGDAYEQYF. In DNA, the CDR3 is TGTGCCATCGTCCAGGGGGATGCTTACGAGCAGTACTTC.

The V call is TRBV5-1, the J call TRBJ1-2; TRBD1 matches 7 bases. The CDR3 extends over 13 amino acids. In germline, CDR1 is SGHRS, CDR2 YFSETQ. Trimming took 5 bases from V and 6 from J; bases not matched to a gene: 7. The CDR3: CASRRGQEDGYTF. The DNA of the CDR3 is TGCGCCAGCAGGCGCGGACAGGAGGATGGCTACACCTTC.

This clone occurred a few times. Here the CDR3 reads CASSLTPGQYNEQFF. In DNA, the CDR3 is TGTGCCAGCAGCTTAACACCGGGACAGTACAATGAGCAGTTCTTC. V gene TRBV28 combines with J gene TRBJ2-1; 7 nucleotides line up with TRBD1. This CDR3 has 15 amino acids. Germline V CDR1 and CDR2: MDHEN, SYDVKM. V shed 6 bases, J shed 4 bases, and the junction held 9 bases outside the gene matches.

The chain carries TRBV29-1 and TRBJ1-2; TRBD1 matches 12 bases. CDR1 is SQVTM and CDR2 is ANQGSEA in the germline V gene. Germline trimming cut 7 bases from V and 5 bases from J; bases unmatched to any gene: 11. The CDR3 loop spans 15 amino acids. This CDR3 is CSAKVGTGGGYGYTF. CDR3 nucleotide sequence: TGCAGCGCAAAGGTCGGGACAGGGGGCGGTTATGGCTACACCTTC.

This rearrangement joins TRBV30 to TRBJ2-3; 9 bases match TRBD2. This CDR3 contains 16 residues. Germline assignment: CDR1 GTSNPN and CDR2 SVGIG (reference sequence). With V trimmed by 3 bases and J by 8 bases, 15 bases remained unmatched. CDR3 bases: TGTGCCTGGAGAGACCTAGCGGGAAGGCCGGCGTTTACGCAGTATTTT. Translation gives CAWRDLAGRPAFTQYF.

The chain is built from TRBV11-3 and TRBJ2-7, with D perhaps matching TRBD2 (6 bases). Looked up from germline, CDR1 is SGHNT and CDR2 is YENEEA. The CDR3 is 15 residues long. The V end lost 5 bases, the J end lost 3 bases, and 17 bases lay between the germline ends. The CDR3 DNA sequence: TGTGCCAGCAGCCGCATGGGACTTTCACTCTACGAGCAGTACTTC. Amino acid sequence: CASSRMGLSLYEQYF.

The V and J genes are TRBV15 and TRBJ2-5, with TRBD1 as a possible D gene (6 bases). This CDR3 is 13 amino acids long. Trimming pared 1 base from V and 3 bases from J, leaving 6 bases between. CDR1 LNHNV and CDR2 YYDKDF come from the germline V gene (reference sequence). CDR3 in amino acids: CATSRGQEETQYF. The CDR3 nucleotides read TGTGCCACCAGCAGAGGACAGGAAGAGACCCAGTACTTC.

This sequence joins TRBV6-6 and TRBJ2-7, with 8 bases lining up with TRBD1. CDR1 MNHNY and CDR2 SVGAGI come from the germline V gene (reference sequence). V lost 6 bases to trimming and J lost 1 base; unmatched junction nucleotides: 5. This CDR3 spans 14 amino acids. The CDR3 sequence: CASSPGGGSYEQYF. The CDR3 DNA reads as TGTGCCAGCAGCCCAGGGGGCGGGTCCTACGAGCAGTACTTC.

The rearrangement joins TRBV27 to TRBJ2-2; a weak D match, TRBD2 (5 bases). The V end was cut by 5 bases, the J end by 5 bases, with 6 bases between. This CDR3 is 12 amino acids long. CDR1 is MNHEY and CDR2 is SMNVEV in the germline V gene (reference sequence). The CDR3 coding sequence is TGTGCCAGCAGTCGAGGGACCGGGGAGCTGTTTTTT. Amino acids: CASSRGTGELFF.

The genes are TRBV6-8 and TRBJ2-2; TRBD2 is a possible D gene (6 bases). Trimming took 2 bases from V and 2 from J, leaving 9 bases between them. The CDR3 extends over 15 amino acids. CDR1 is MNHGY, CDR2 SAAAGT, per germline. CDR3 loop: CASSYGLNNTGELFF. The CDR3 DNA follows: TGTGCCAGCAGTTACGGACTAAACAACACCGGGGAGCTGTTTTTT.

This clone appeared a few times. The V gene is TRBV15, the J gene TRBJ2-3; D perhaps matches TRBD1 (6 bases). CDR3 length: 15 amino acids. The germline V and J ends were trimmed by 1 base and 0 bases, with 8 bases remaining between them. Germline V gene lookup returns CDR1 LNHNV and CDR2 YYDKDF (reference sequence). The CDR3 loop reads CATSRGTASTDTQYF. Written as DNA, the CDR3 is TGTGCCACCAGCAGAGGGACAGCCAGCACAGATACGCAGTATTTT.

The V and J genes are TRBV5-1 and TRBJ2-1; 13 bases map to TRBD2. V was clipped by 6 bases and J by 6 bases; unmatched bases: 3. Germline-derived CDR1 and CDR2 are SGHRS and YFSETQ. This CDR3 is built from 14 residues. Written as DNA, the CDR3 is TGCGCCAGCAAGGGACTAGCGGGGACCAATGAGCAGTTCTTC. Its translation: CASKGLAGTNEQFF.

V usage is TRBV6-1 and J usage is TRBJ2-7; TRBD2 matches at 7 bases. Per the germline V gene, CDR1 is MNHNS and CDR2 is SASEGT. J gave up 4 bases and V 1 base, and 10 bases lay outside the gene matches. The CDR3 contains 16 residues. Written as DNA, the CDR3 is TGTGCCAGCAGTGAAGGGGGGGGGAGGACTGTATACGAGCAGTACTTC. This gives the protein CASSEGGGRTVYEQYF.

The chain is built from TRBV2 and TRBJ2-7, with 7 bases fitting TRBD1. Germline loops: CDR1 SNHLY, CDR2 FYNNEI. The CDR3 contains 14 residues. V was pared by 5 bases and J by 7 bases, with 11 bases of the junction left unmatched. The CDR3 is CASSQMTGPEEQYF. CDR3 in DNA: TGTGCCAGCAGTCAGATGACAGGGCCAGAAGAGCAGTACTTC.